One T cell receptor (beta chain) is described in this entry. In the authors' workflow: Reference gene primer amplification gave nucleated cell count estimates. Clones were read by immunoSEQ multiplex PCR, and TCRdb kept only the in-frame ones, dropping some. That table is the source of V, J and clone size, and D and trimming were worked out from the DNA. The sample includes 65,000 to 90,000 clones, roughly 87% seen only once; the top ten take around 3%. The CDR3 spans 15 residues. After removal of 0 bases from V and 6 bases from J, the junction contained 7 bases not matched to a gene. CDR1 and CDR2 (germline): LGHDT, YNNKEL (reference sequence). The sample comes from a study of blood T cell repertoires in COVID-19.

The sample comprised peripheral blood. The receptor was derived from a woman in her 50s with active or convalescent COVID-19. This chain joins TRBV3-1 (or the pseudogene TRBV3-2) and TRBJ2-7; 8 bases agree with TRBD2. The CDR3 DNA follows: TGTGCCAGCAGCCAAGAGGGACTAGTCACGGTCGAGCAGTACTTC. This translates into CASSQEGLVTVEQYF.